Below, 14 T cell receptor beta chains from the same sample are listed, as sequenced in a study of PD-1 blockade in classical Hodgkin lymphoma. Only in-frame clones appear in the TCRdb table, and some are missing; sequencing was by immunoSEQ multiplex PCR. There are roughly 86,000 clones in the sample; about 83% occur only once, and 17% lies in the top ten. Time point: cycle 4 day 1 (C4D1), after more than 5 weeks of nivolumab. Relapse was seen in all patients after autologous stem cell transplantation, and brentuximab vedotin exposure was variable. The sequencing used peripheral blood mononuclear cells (PBMCs), collected before the fourth cycle of nivolumab. These receptors all come from a human donor with classical Hodgkin lymphoma.

This clone was seen a single time. V is TRBV7-2 and J is TRBJ2-7, with D unclear. The CDR3 runs to 15 residues. Germline V CDR1 and CDR2: SGHTA, FQGNSA. V gave up 5 bases and J gave up 0 bases, with 14 bases separating them. This CDR3 is CASSPYPLSSYEQYF. The CDR3 DNA sequence: TGTGCCAGCAGCCCGTATCCACTATCCTCCTACGAGCAGTACTTC.

The V and J genes are TRBV29-1 and TRBJ2-1; D uncertain. The CDR3 sequence is 12 residues long. Germline V gene sequence: CDR1 SQVTM, CDR2 ANQGSEA. V lost 1 base and J 12 bases, leaving 13 bases between the germline ends. The CDR3 region is CSVEGGFLAQFF. The CDR3 nucleotides are TGCAGCGTTGAAGGTGGCTTCCTGGCGCAGTTCTTC.

The chain employs TRBV19 and TRBJ2-2; D not certain. The CDR3 is made up of 12 amino acids. The germline V and J ends were trimmed by 4 bases and 7 bases, with 7 bases remaining between them. CDR1 is LNHDA and CDR2 is SQIVND in the germline V gene (reference sequence). CDR3 in amino acids: CASSTRSGELFF. For the CDR3, the DNA is TGTGCCAGTAGTACAAGGAGCGGGGAGCTGTTTTTT.

The chain is built from TRBV19 and TRBJ2-1, with no clear D. V lost 3 bases and J 5 bases, leaving 5 bases between the germline ends. CDR3 length: 12 amino acids. Germline V gene data show CDR1 as LNHDA and CDR2 as SQIVND (reference sequence). In nucleotides, the CDR3 is TGTGCCAGTAGTATGTGGGACAATGAGCAGTTCTTC. Amino acid sequence: CASSMWDNEQFF.

The chain carries TRBV11-2 and TRBJ2-1, with D tentatively TRBD1 (5 bases). V lost 8 bases to trimming and J lost 3 bases, with 8 bases between them. CDR1 SGHAT and CDR2 FQNNGV come from the germline V gene. The CDR3 covers 12 residues. CDR3 sequence (DNA): TGTGCCAGCGGGCAGGGCTACAATGAGCAGTTCTTC. It specifies CASGQGYNEQFF.

The V and J genes are TRBV6-1 and TRBJ1-2; TRBD1 agrees at 9 bases. J was trimmed by 4 bases and V by 3 bases; bases with no gene match: 9. The CDR3 loop spans 16 amino acids. Germline-derived CDR1 and CDR2 are MNHNS and SASEGT. CDR3 DNA: TGTGCCAGCAGTGACCCTCCCGGACAGGGGAGCTATGGCTACACCTTC. Translation: CASSDPPGQGSYGYTF.

The rearrangement joins TRBV28 to TRBJ2-2, with 7 bases identical to TRBD1. This CDR3 region has 15 residues. Germline-derived CDR1 and CDR2 are MDHEN and SYDVKM. Trimming removed 5 bases from V and 3 bases from J; junction bases left unmatched: 6. CDR3 sequence (DNA): TGTGCCAGCAGTCCAGGACAGGCCTACACCGGGGAGCTGTTTTTT. Translation gives CASSPGQAYTGELFF. Based on the CDR3 plus reference TRBV28 and TRBJ2-2, the full variable domain is DVKVTQSSRYLVKRTGEKVFLECVQDMDHENMFWYRQDPGLGLRLIYFSYDVKMKEKGDIPEGYSVSREKKERFSLILESASTNQTSMYLCASSPGQAYTGELFFGEGSRLTVL.

V is TRBV16 and J is TRBJ1-2; unclear D gene. Between the trimmed V and J ends, which lost 2 bases and 3 bases, there was a span of 16 bases. CDR3 length equals 16 residues. The V gene's germline CDR1 is KGHSY and CDR2 FQNENV. CDR3 residues: CASSQPGRPGYYGYTF. The DNA of the CDR3 is TGTGCCAGCAGCCAACCAGGACGACCGGGATACTATGGCTACACCTTC. Based on the CDR3 plus reference TRBV16 and TRBJ1-2, the full variable domain is GEEVAQTPKHLVRGEGQKAKLYCAPIKGHSYVFWYQQVLKNEFKFLISFQNENVFDETGMPKERFSAKCLPNSPCSLEIQATKLEDSAVYFCASSQPGRPGYYGYTFGSGTRLTVV.

The chain carries TRBV11-2 and TRBJ2-7; tentative D call: TRBD2 (5 bases). V was pared by 2 bases and J by 6 bases, with 14 bases between. The CDR3 length is 14 residues. Germline CDR1 reads SGHAT; CDR2 reads FQNNGV. CDR3 DNA: TGTGCCAGCAGCTTATTGGCGGGTCCGGGCGAGCAGTACTTC. Translated, it gives CASSLLAGPGEQYF.

The rearrangement uses TRBV5-1 and TRBJ2-5; 8 bases line up with TRBD2. With 5 bases clipped from V and 1 base from J, the junction kept 13 bases outside the gene matches. This CDR3 contains 17 residues. CDR1 is SGHRS, CDR2 YFSETQ, per germline. For the CDR3, the DNA is TGCGCCAGCAGGGGGACTAGATCGGAGGAGGGCCAAGAGACCCAGTACTTC. It codes for CASRGTRSEEGQETQYF.

The rearrangement links TRBV11-2 to TRBJ1-2; D is perhaps TRBD1 (5 bases). V was pared by 6 bases and J by 7 bases, with 15 bases between. The germline gives CDR1 SGHAT, CDR2 FQNNGV. The CDR3 is 13 residues long. CDR3 bases: TGTGCCAGCAGTCAGGGACCGGCCGGTGGCTACACCTTC. Its protein product is CASSQGPAGGYTF.

The V call is TRBV28, the J call TRBJ1-5; weak D call: TRBD1 (6 bases). From germline, CDR1 is MDHEN and CDR2 SYDVKM. Trimming removed 1 base at V and 0 bases at J, with 10 bases between. The CDR3 totals 16 residues. CDR3 sequence: CASSLSGAYSNQPQHF. The CDR3 DNA follows: TGTGCCAGCAGTTTATCAGGGGCCTATAGCAATCAGCCCCAGCATTTT.

DNA of the CDR3: TGCGCCAGCAGCTTGGCCCCAGGGTATGGAAACACCATATATTTT. Translated: CASSLAPGYGNTIYF. The V gene is TRBV5-1, the J gene TRBJ1-3; D might be TRBD1 (5 bases). V lost 0 bases and J 3 bases, leaving 10 bases between the germline ends. CDR1 and CDR2 (germline): SGHRS, YFSETQ. This CDR3 is 15 amino acids long.

The chain carries TRBV19 and TRBJ2-7, with D perhaps given as TRBD1 or TRBD2 (6 bases each). The CDR3 runs to 16 residues. V lost 0 bases to trimming and J lost 3 bases, with 15 bases between them. Germline loops: CDR1 LNHDA, CDR2 SQIVND (reference sequence). DNA for the CDR3: TGTGCCAGTAGTATAGAAGGGGGGAGTCCCATCTACGAGCAGTACTTC. This codes for CASSIEGGSPIYEQYF.